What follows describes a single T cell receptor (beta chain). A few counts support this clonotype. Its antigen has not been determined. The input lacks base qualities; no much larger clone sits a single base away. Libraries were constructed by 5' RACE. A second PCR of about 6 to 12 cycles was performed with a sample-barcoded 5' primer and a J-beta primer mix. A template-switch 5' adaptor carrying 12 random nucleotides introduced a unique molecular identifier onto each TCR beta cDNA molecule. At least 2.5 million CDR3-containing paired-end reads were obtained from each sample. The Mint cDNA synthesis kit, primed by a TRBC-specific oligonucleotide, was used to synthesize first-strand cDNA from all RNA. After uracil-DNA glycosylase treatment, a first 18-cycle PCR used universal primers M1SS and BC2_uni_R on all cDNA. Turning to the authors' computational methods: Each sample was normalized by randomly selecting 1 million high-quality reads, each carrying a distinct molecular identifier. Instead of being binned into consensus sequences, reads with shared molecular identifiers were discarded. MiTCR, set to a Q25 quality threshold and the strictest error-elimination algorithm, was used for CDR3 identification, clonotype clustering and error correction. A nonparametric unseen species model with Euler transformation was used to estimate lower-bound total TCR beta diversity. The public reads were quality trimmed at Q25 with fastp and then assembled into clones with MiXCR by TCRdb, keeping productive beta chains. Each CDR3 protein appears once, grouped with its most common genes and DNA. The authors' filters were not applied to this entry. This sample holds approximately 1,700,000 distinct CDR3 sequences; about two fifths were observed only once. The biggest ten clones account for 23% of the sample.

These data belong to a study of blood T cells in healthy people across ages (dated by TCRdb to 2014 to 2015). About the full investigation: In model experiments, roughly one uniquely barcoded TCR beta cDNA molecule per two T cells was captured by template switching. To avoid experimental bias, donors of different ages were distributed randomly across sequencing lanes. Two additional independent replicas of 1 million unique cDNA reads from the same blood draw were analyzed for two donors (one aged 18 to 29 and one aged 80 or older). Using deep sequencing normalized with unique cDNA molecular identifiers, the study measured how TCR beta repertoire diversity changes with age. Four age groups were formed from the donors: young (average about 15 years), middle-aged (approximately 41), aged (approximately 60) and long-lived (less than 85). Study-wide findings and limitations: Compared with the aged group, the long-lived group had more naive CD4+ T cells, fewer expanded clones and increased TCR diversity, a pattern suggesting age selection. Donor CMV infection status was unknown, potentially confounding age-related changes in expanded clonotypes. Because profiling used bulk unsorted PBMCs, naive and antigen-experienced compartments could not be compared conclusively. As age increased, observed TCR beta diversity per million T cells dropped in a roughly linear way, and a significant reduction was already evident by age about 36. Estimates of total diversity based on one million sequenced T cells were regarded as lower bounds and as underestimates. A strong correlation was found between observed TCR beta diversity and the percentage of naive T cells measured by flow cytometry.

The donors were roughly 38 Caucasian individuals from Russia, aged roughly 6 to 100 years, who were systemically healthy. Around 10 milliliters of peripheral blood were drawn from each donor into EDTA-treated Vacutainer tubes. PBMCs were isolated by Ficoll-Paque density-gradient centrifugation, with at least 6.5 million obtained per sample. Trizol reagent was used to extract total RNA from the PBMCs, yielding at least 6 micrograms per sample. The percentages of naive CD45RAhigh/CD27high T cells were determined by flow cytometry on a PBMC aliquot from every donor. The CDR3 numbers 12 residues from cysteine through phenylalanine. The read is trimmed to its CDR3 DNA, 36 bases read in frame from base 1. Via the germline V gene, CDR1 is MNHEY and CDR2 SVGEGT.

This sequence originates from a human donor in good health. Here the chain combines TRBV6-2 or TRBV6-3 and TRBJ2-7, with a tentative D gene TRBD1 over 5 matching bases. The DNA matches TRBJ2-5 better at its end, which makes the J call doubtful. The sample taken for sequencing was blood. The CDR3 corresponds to CASRTRAETQYF. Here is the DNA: TGTGCCAGCAGGACCAGGGCGGAGACCCAGTACTTC.